This T cell receptor (beta chain) was sequenced during a study of blood T cell repertoires in COVID-19. Study as a whole: Whether acute or convalescent, the COVID-19 samples came from the United States, Italy and Spain. Sample material is recorded as cDNA or gDNA derived from T cells, B-cell-depleted T cells, or PBMCs.

Methods used by the authors: Cell counts per sample came from amplifying reference gene primers. TCRdb's copy holds only in-frame clones and misses some; the assay was immunoSEQ multiplex PCR. That table gives V, J and clone size, and the DNA gave D and trimming. The data hold more than 55,000 clones, with approximately 79% observed a single time. This clone was observed a handful of times. The receptor comes from a man aged 55 to 70 with acute or convalescent COVID-19. Sequencing was carried out using peripheral blood.

The CDR3 spells CASSPQAGYTGELFF. CDR3 DNA sequence: TGTGCCAGCTCACCACAGGCAGGGTACACCGGGGAGCTGTTTTTT. V and J are TRBV18 and TRBJ2-2, with TRBD1 as a possible D gene (5 bases). The germline V gene encodes CDR1 KGHSH and CDR2 LQKENI. The CDR3 has 15 residues. V lost 1 base and J lost 3, with 9 bases in between.